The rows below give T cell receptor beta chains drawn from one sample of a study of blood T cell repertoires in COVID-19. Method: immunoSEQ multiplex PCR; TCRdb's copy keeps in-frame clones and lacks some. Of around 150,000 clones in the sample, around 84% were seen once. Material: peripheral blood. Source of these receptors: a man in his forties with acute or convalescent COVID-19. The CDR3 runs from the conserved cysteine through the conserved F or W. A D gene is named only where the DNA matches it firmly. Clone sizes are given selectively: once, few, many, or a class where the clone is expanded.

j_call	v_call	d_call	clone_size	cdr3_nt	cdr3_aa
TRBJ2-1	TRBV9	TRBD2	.	TGTGCCAGCAGCCTTAGCGGGGGGTCAGACAATGAGCAGTTCTTC	CASSLSGGSDNEQFF
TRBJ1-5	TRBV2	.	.	TGTGCCAGCAGTGAAATGGCAGCCCAGCATTTT	CASSEMAAQHF
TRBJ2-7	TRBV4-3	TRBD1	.	TGCGCCAGCAGCCGAGGATCGACAGGGGGCAGTTCGGGCGAGCAGTACTTC	CASSRGSTGGSSGEQYF
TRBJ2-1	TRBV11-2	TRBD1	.	TGTGCCAGCAGCTTCCCCGGGACAGGGAACTACAATGAGCAGTTCTTC	CASSFPGTGNYNEQFF
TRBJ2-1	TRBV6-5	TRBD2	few	TGTGCCAGCAGTTGGCTAGCGGGGGGGCTAAATGAGCAGTTCTTC	CASSWLAGGLNEQFF
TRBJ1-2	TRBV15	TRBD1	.	TGTGCCACCAGCAGAGATGACAGGGTTTTTGGCTACACCTTC	CATSRDDRVFGYTF
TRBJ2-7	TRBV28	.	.	TGTGCCACCAGCCCTCGGGGCTACGAGCAGTACTTC	CATSPRGYEQYF
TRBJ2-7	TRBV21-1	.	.	TGTGCCAGCAGCAATATCGTAGGGGACACTGCACCCTACGAGCAGTACTTC	CASSNIVGDTAPYEQYF
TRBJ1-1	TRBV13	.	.	TGTGCCAGCAGCTTAGCCGCGCACACTGAAGCTTTCTTT	CASSLAAHTEAFF
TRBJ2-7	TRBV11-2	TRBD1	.	TGTGCCAGCAGCCTCCGGGACAGGGACTACGATCAGTACTTC	CASSLRDRDYDQYF
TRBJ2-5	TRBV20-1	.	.	TGCAGTGCTAGTAGCGGATCGATACAAGAGACCCAGTACTTC	CSASSGSIQETQYF
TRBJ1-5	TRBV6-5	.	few	TGTGCCAGCAGAAGACAGGTAGATCAGCCCCAGCATTTT	CASRRQVDQPQHF
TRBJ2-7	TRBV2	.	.	TGTGCCAGCAGTACCAGGGCGAGCTCCTACGAGCAGTACTTC	CASSTRASSYEQYF
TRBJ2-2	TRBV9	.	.	TGTGCCAGCAGCCCCCTCCTCCACACCGGGGAGCTGTTTTTT	CASSPLLHTGELFF
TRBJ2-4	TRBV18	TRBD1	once	TGTGCCAGCTCACCACTGGGACAGGGGCGAGGCGACATTCAGTACTTC	CASSPLGQGRGDIQYF
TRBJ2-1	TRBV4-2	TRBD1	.	TGTGCCAGCAGCCCTGAGCCGGGACAGGGGTACAATGAGCAGTTCTTC	CASSPEPGQGYNEQFF
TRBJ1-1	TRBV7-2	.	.	TGTGCCAGCAGCTTAGGTCCTACTCCCTACACTGAAGCTTTCTTT	CASSLGPTPYTEAFF
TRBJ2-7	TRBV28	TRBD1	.	TGTGCCAGCAGTTTATGGGACAGGCTTTCCTACGAGCAGTACTTC	CASSLWDRLSYEQYF
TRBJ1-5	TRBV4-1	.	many	TGCGCCAGCCGCGAGCGGGTGGATCAGCCCCAGCATTTT	CASRERVDQPQHF
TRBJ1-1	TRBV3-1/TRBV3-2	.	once	TGTGCCAGCAGCCAACAACAGGGTAAAGCTTTCTTT	CASSQQQGKAFF
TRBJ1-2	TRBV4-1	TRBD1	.	TGCGCCAGCAGCCACCGAGTTCCGGGACAGGAGATCTATGGCTACACCTTC	CASSHRVPGQEIYGYTF
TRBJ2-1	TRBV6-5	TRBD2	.	TGTGCCAGCAGTTCGGGACTAGCACGAGAGCAGTTCTTC	CASSSGLAREQFF
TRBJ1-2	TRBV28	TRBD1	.	TGTGCCAGCAGTTTAGCCTCGCGACAGGGGGATGCATATGGCTACACCTTC	CASSLASRQGDAYGYTF
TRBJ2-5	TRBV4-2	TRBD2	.	TGTGCCAGCAGCCCCCGGACTAGCGGGGGGGTAGGAGAGACCCAGTACTTC	CASSPRTSGGVGETQYF
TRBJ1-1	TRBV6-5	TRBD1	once	TGTGCCAGCAGCAACTTGGACAGGTCGGTTGAAGCTTTCTTT	CASSNLDRSVEAFF
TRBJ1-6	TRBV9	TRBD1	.	TGTGCCAGCAGCGGGGGGACAGGTACCTTTGGTTCACCCCTCCACTTT	CASSGGTGTFGSPLHF
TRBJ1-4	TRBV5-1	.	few	TGCGCCAGCAGCCCAGACAACCCGGAAAAACTGTTTTTT	CASSPDNPEKLFF
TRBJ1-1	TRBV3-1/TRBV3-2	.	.	TGTGCCAGCAGCCAACCCGGGTTTGACACTGAAGCTTTCTTT	CASSQPGFDTEAFF
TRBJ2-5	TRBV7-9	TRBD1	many	TGTGCCAGCAGCCGACAGGGTTCCGAGACCCAGTACTTC	CASSRQGSETQYF
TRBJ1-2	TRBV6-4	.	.	TGTGCCAGCAGCCCCTCCGCGGGGAACTATGGCTACACCTTC	CASSPSAGNYGYTF
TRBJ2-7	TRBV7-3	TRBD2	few	TGTGCCAGCAGCTTAATACCTAGCGGGGGGTTCTACGAGCAGTACTTC	CASSLIPSGGFYEQYF
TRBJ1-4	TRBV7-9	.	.	TGTGCCAGCAGCTCTACACAGGGCAAGAATGAAAAACTGTTTTTT	CASSSTQGKNEKLFF
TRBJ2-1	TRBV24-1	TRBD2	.	TGTGCCACCAGTGATTCGGCTAGCGGGGGGGCAGGGTACAATGAGCAGTTCTTC	CATSDSASGGAGYNEQFF
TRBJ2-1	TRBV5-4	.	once	TGTGCCAGCAGGCAGGCCCTTGCCTACAATGAGCAGTTCTTC	CASRQALAYNEQFF
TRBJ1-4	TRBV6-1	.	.	TGTGCCAGCAGTGAAGCGCGGCATAGTCTAGGGGGGGAACTGTTTTTT	CASSEARHSLGGELFF
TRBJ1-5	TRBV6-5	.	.	TGTGCCAGCGGGCTGACAGATTTCAATCAGCCCCAGCATTTT	CASGLTDFNQPQHF
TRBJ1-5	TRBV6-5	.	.	TGTGCCAGCAGTAATAGCCAAGGTGGCTCGAGGCCCCAGCATTTT	CASSNSQGGSRPQHF
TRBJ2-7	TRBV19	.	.	TGTGCCAGTAGTATAGATCGGGAATACGAGCAGTACTTC	CASSIDREYEQYF
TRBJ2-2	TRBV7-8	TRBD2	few	TGTGCCAGCAGCTTGAGGCGGGGGGGCCCCGGGGAGCTGTTTTTT	CASSLRRGGPGELFF
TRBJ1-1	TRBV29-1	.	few	TGCAGCGTTGAACGGCGGATGAACACTGAAGCTTTCTTT	CSVERRMNTEAFF
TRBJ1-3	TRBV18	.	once	TGTGCCAGCTCGAGGGACTCTGGAAACACCATATATTTT	CASSRDSGNTIYF
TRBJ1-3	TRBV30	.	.	TGTGCCTGGAGTCTGCAGGCCGGAAACACCATATATTTT	CAWSLQAGNTIYF
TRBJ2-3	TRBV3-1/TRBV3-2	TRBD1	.	TGTGCCAGCAGCCTCGGGACAGGGGGTACAGATACGCAGTATTTT	CASSLGTGGTDTQYF
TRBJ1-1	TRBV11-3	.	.	TGTGCCAGCAGCCGCGGGGGGTATGGAGCTTTCTTT	CASSRGGYGAFF
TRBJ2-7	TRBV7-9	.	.	TGTGCCAGCAGCTACCCGGGTCAAGAGTGGGACGAGCAGTACTTC	CASSYPGQEWDEQYF
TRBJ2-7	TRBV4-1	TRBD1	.	TGCGCCAGCAGCCCCCAACAGGGGGCCGTGAGGAGCGAGCAGTACTTC	CASSPQQGAVRSEQYF
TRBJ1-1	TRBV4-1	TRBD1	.	TGCGCCAGCAGCCCCCGGGACAGCCCCATGAACACTGAAGCTTTCTTT	CASSPRDSPMNTEAFF
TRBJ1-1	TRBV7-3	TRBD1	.	TGTGCCAGCAGCCCGCGACAGGGAGCTGAAGCTTTCTTT	CASSPRQGAEAFF
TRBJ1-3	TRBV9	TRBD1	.	TGTGCCAGCAGTGACGGGACAGTTGGAAACACCATATATTTT	CASSDGTVGNTIYF
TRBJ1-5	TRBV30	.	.	TGTGCCTGGATTCCCAGGGGCCCCCTTAGCAATCAGCCCCAGCATTTT	CAWIPRGPLSNQPQHF
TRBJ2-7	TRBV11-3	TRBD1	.	TGTGCCAGCAGCCCCAGGGGGCCTAACTACGAGCAGTACTTC	CASSPRGPNYEQYF